The sequence of this TCR beta chain was determined in a study of blood T cell repertoires in COVID-19. Whole-study context: The United States, Italy and Spain were the sources of the acute and convalescent COVID-19 samples. In each case, the material was cDNA or gDNA derived from T cells, B-cell-depleted T cells, or PBMCs.

Original handling: Amplification from reference gene primers served as the basis for estimated nucleated cell counts. Some clones are missing from TCRdb's copy, which holds only in-frame ones; the method was immunoSEQ multiplex PCR. That table furnishes V, J and clone size, whereas the DNA furnished D and trimming. The sample carries over 30,000 clones, roughly 80% recorded once. The CDR3 contains 15 residues. Germline-derived CDR1 and CDR2 are MNHNS and SASEGT. J gave up 8 bases and V 2 bases, and 7 bases lay outside the gene matches. The TCR originated in an elderly man with active or convalescent COVID-19. The rearrangement uses TRBV6-1 and TRBJ2-1; the match to TRBD2 covers 9 bases. Sequencing was carried out using peripheral blood. The CDR3 DNA is TGTGCCAGCAGTGAACGCGGGAGGGCCCTCTATGAGCAGTTCTTC. Protein product: CASSERGRALYEQFF.